This T cell receptor beta chain is from a study of blood T cell repertoires in COVID-19. Overall study: PBMCs, B-cell-depleted T cells, or T cells provided the cDNA or gDNA that made up the material.

Study processing details: It was from reference gene primer amplification that nucleated cell counts were estimated. Only in-frame clones appear in the TCRdb table, and some are missing; sequencing was by immunoSEQ multiplex PCR. V and J calls and clone size follow that table, whereas D and trimming were derived from the DNA. The data contain some 180,000 clones, about 80% of them singletons. This CDR3 spans 15 amino acids. V dropped 1 base and J dropped 0 bases, with 9 bases sitting between them. Germline CDR1 reads MNHEY; CDR2 reads SMNVEV (reference sequence). Material: peripheral blood. This TCR was sampled from a woman of 80 years or more with acute or convalescent COVID-19. This chain connects TRBV27 to TRBJ1-1, with D unclear. In nucleotides, the CDR3 is TGTGCCAGCAGTTTATACGGAGACCTGAACACTGAAGCTTTCTTT. Translated: CASSLYGDLNTEAFF.